The rows below give T cell receptor beta chains drawn from one sample of a study of blood T cell repertoires in COVID-19. TCRdb's table, derived via immunoSEQ multiplex PCR, lists solely in-frame clones and lacks some. The top ten clones hold around 0.63% of a sample with roughly 200,000 clones, about 90% of them seen once. Sequencing used peripheral blood. These receptor sequences come from a man aged 50 to 59 with acute or convalescent COVID-19. The CDR3 runs from the conserved cysteine through the conserved F or W. The D gene is left open where the match is weak. Expanded clones are given a class, and other clones once, few, many or no size at all.

v_call: TRBV9; d_call: -; j_call: TRBJ1-1; clone_size: -; cdr3_aa: CASSVLGEGTEAFF; cdr3_nt: TGTGCCAGCAGCGTATTGGGGGAGGGCACTGAAGCTTTCTTT
v_call: TRBV9; d_call: -; j_call: TRBJ1-3; clone_size: -; cdr3_aa: CASSELRGAGNTIYF; cdr3_nt: TGTGCCAGCAGCGAGCTCAGGGGAGCTGGAAACACCATATATTTT
v_call: TRBV6-2/TRBV6-3; d_call: -; j_call: TRBJ1-5; clone_size: -; cdr3_aa: CASSYRARGSNQPQHF; cdr3_nt: TGTGCCAGCAGTTACCGTGCGAGGGGGAGCAATCAGCCCCAGCATTTT
v_call: TRBV18; d_call: -; j_call: TRBJ2-1; clone_size: -; cdr3_aa: CASSRLGDQQFF; cdr3_nt: TGTGCCAGCTCACGGCTCGGGGATCAACAGTTCTTC
v_call: TRBV2; d_call: -; j_call: TRBJ1-1; clone_size: once; cdr3_aa: CASSEQINTEAFF; cdr3_nt: TGTGCCAGCAGTGAGCAGATCAACACTGAAGCTTTCTTT
v_call: TRBV3-1/TRBV3-2; d_call: -; j_call: TRBJ2-3; clone_size: -; cdr3_aa: CASSQDPRGTDTQYF; cdr3_nt: TGTGCCAGCAGCCAAGATCCCCGGGGGACAGATACGCAGTATTTT
v_call: TRBV9; d_call: -; j_call: TRBJ2-2; clone_size: -; cdr3_aa: CASSVETLNTGELFF; cdr3_nt: TGTGCCAGCAGCGTAGAGACATTGAACACCGGGGAGCTGTTTTTT
v_call: TRBV28; d_call: -; j_call: TRBJ1-5; clone_size: -; cdr3_aa: CASRVGARAVSNQPQHF; cdr3_nt: TGTGCCAGCAGGGTTGGGGCCCGGGCAGTTAGCAATCAGCCCCAGCATTTT
v_call: TRBV29-1; d_call: -; j_call: TRBJ2-7; clone_size: -; cdr3_aa: CSVEMRGSGEQYF; cdr3_nt: TGCAGCGTTGAAATGCGTGGTTCGGGAGAGCAGTACTTC
v_call: TRBV9; d_call: -; j_call: TRBJ1-5; clone_size: -; cdr3_aa: CASSEAGHSNQPQHF; cdr3_nt: TGTGCCAGCAGCGAAGCCGGACATAGCAATCAGCCCCAGCATTTT
v_call: TRBV7-9; d_call: -; j_call: TRBJ1-5; clone_size: -; cdr3_aa: CASSSGSGNQPQHF; cdr3_nt: TGTGCCAGCAGCTCAGGGTCGGGCAATCAGCCCCAGCATTTT
v_call: TRBV10-3; d_call: TRBD1; j_call: TRBJ1-1; clone_size: -; cdr3_aa: CAISQKPNLDRLGSEAFF; cdr3_nt: TGTGCCATCAGCCAGAAACCCAATTTGGACAGGTTGGGCTCTGAAGCTTTCTTT
v_call: TRBV5-1; d_call: -; j_call: TRBJ2-1; clone_size: -; cdr3_aa: CASSLELPSSYNEQFF; cdr3_nt: TGCGCCAGCAGCTTGGAACTTCCGAGCTCCTACAATGAGCAGTTCTTC
v_call: TRBV30; d_call: -; j_call: TRBJ2-4; clone_size: -; cdr3_aa: CAWSSGLLQYF; cdr3_nt: TGTGCCTGGAGTTCTGGCCTCCTCCAGTACTTC
v_call: TRBV18; d_call: -; j_call: TRBJ2-2; clone_size: once; cdr3_aa: CASSPPIRDVTGELFF; cdr3_nt: TGTGCCAGCTCACCACCTATACGGGATGTAACCGGGGAGCTGTTTTTT
v_call: TRBV19; d_call: TRBD2; j_call: TRBJ2-3; clone_size: -; cdr3_aa: CASSIDHTSGSLTDTQYF; cdr3_nt: TGTGCCAGTAGTATAGATCATACTAGCGGGAGCCTCACAGATACGCAGTATTTT
v_call: TRBV3-1/TRBV3-2; d_call: -; j_call: TRBJ2-5; clone_size: -; cdr3_aa: CASSQGIRQETQYF; cdr3_nt: TGTGCCAGCAGCCAAGGCATCCGGCAAGAGACCCAGTACTTC
v_call: TRBV7-9; d_call: -; j_call: TRBJ2-3; clone_size: once; cdr3_aa: CASTNLATSTDTQYF; cdr3_nt: TGTGCCAGCACCAATCTAGCGACTAGCACAGATACGCAGTATTTT
v_call: TRBV5-6; d_call: -; j_call: TRBJ2-7; clone_size: -; cdr3_aa: CASSSRDLYEQYF; cdr3_nt: TGTGCCAGCAGCTCCAGGGATCTCTACGAGCAGTACTTC
v_call: TRBV19; d_call: TRBD1; j_call: TRBJ2-1; clone_size: -; cdr3_aa: CASSTSGQEINFF; cdr3_nt: TGTGCCAGTAGTACCTCGGGACAGGAGATCAATTTCTTC
v_call: TRBV6-2/TRBV6-3; d_call: TRBD2; j_call: TRBJ2-1; clone_size: once; cdr3_aa: CASSYLLEILRGDNEQFF; cdr3_nt: TGTGCCAGCAGTTACCTACTCGAGATTTTGCGGGGGGACAATGAGCAGTTCTTC
v_call: TRBV27; d_call: -; j_call: TRBJ2-2; clone_size: -; cdr3_aa: CASSSRNLATGELFF; cdr3_nt: TGTGCCAGCAGTTCTCGCAATTTGGCCACCGGGGAGCTGTTTTTT
v_call: TRBV21-1; d_call: -; j_call: TRBJ2-1; clone_size: -; cdr3_aa: CASSPGSGGDEQFF; cdr3_nt: TGTGCCAGCAGTCCGGGGAGTGGAGGGGATGAGCAGTTCTTC
v_call: TRBV5-4; d_call: TRBD2; j_call: TRBJ2-7; clone_size: -; cdr3_aa: CASSLPTSDSYEQYF; cdr3_nt: TGTGCCAGCAGCCTACCGACTAGCGACTCCTACGAGCAGTACTTC
v_call: TRBV9; d_call: -; j_call: TRBJ1-2; clone_size: -; cdr3_aa: CASSVWQNYGYTF; cdr3_nt: TGTGCCAGCAGCGTATGGCAGAACTATGGCTACACCTTC
v_call: TRBV2; d_call: TRBD1; j_call: TRBJ1-2; clone_size: once; cdr3_aa: CASSGDRGRVTF; cdr3_nt: TGTGCCAGCAGCGGGGACAGGGGCCGGGTCACCTTC
v_call: TRBV30; d_call: -; j_call: TRBJ1-1; clone_size: -; cdr3_aa: CAWTPGQGTTEAFF; cdr3_nt: TGTGCCTGGACCCCGGGGCAGGGGACGACTGAAGCTTTCTTT
v_call: TRBV5-1; d_call: -; j_call: TRBJ1-1; clone_size: -; cdr3_aa: CASSLGQPNTEAFF; cdr3_nt: TGCGCCAGCAGCCTAGGACAGCCGAACACTGAAGCTTTCTTT
v_call: TRBV7-2; d_call: TRBD1; j_call: TRBJ2-6; clone_size: few; cdr3_aa: CASSFRGSGANVLTF; cdr3_nt: TGTGCCAGCAGCTTCAGGGGGTCTGGGGCCAACGTCCTGACTTTC
v_call: TRBV27; d_call: TRBD1; j_call: TRBJ2-2; clone_size: -; cdr3_aa: CASRPFESYRGPGELFF; cdr3_nt: TGTGCCAGCAGACCCTTCGAATCATACAGGGGACCCGGGGAGCTGTTTTTT
v_call: TRBV20-1; d_call: -; j_call: TRBJ1-2; clone_size: -; cdr3_aa: CSASNLQFQGNRDGYTF; cdr3_nt: TGCAGTGCTAGTAACCTGCAGTTCCAGGGTAACAGGGATGGCTACACCTTC
v_call: TRBV28; d_call: TRBD2; j_call: TRBJ2-3; clone_size: -; cdr3_aa: CATRGGLADIDTQYF; cdr3_nt: TGTGCCACCCGGGGTGGACTAGCGGATATAGATACGCAGTATTTT
v_call: TRBV2; d_call: -; j_call: TRBJ2-3; clone_size: -; cdr3_aa: CASSMVTSSTDTQYF; cdr3_nt: TGTGCCAGCAGCATGGTCACTAGTAGCACAGATACGCAGTATTTT
v_call: TRBV6-5; d_call: -; j_call: TRBJ1-1; clone_size: -; cdr3_aa: CASTPGGGFTEAFF; cdr3_nt: TGTGCCAGCACCCCGGGAGGCGGTTTCACTGAAGCTTTCTTT